This T cell receptor beta chain originates from a study of HIV-infected patients and healthy controls. One entry per CDR3 protein, called by TCRdb with MiXCR from the 5' RACE reads. The sample carries tens of thousands of distinct CDR3 sequences, approximately 21% recorded once. This clonotype was seen many times. Sequenced: CD4+ T cells from blood. The sequence came from a human donor in good health.

The CDR3 bases are TGTGCCAGCAGTTTTCCCGTGCGGAACATTCAGTACTTC. It codes for CASSFPVRNIQYF. The chain is built from TRBV28 and TRBJ2-4, with unresolved D. The germline V and J ends were trimmed by 3 bases and 7 bases, with 10 bases remaining between them. Germline loops: CDR1 MDHEN, CDR2 SYDVKM. The CDR3 spans 13 residues.